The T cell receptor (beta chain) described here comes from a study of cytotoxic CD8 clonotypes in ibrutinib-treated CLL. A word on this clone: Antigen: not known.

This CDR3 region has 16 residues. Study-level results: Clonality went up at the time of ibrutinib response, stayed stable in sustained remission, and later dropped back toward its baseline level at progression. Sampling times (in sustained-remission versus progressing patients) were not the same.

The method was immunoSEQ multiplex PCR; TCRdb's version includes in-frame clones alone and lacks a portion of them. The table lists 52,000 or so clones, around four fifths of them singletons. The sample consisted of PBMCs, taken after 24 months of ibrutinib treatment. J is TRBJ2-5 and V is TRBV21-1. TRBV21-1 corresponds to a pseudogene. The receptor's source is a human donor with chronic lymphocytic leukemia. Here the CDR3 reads CASSKGECVGRETQYF. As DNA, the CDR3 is TGTGCCAGCAGCAAAGGGGAATGTGTAGGCAGAGAGACCCAGTACTTC.